The 21 T cell receptor beta chains listed next were all sequenced from one sample in a study of T cells after yellow fever vaccination. Via MiXCR, TCRdb re-called the 5' RACE reads, giving one row per CDR3 protein. The repertoire consists of around 550,000 distinct CDR3 sequences, with 15% to 20% occurring once and the leading ten covering roughly an eighth. This specimen consisted of PBMCs, obtained 15 days after the yellow fever booster vaccination. All receptors derive from a man younger than 40 who received the YFV17D yellow fever vaccine.

CDR3 sequence: CATSDPSSSNTQYF. In DNA, the CDR3 is TGTGCCACCAGTGATCCCTCGAGCTCGAATACGCAGTATTTT. This chain uses TRBV24-1 with TRBJ2-3, with no clear D. Germline V gene data show CDR1 as KGHDR and CDR2 as SFDVKD. This CDR3 is 14 amino acids long. Trimming took 3 bases from V and 7 from J, leaving 13 bases between them.

This rearrangement joins TRBV4-3 to TRBJ1-4, with 8 bases matching TRBD1. Germline CDR1 LGHNA, CDR2 YSLEER. The V and J ends lost 0 bases and 8 bases, in that order; junction bases with no gene match: 11. The CDR3 consists of 17 residues. The CDR3 DNA follows: TGCGCCAGCAGCCAAGATATGGGCGGACAGGGAAGGGAAAAACTGTTTTTT. The encoded protein is CASSQDMGGQGREKLFF.

The CDR3 nucleotides read TGCGCCAGCAGCTTCTCCCCACCCTTGACAGGGTTGGCCAAAAACATTCAGTACTTC. Its protein is CASSFSPPLTGLAKNIQYF. This chain uses TRBV5-1 with TRBJ2-4, with 7 bases fitting TRBD1. CDR1 is SGHRS and CDR2 is YFSETQ in the germline V gene. The CDR3 has 19 amino acids. Unmatched junction bases numbered 15, after V lost 2 bases and J lost 1 base.

This clonotype was picked up a small number of times. This sequence joins TRBV5-5 and TRBJ2-5; TRBD1 matches 8 bases. Germline CDR1 is SGHKS and CDR2 is YYEKEE (reference sequence). V lost 4 bases to trimming and J lost 5 bases; unmatched junction nucleotides: 16. This CDR3 has 17 amino acids. CDR3 residues: CASSPGTGIRSGETQYF. The CDR3, as DNA: TGTGCCAGCAGCCCCGGGACAGGTATTCGGTCGGGGGAGACCCAGTACTTC. Using reference TRBV5-5 and TRBJ2-5 for the parts outside the CDR3, the full variable domain is DAGVTQSPTHLIKTRGQQVTLRCSPISGHKSVSWYQQVLGQGPQFIFQYYEKEERGRGNFPDRFSARQFPNYSSELNVNALLLGDSALYLCASSPGTGIRSGETQYFGPGTRLLVL.

In its sample, this clonotype was seen many times. V and J are TRBV7-2 and TRBJ1-3; no clear D. V shed 5 bases and J shed 4 bases, with 15 bases lying between them. CDR3 length: 15 amino acids. The germline V gene has CDR1 SGHTA and CDR2 FQGNSA. The CDR3 DNA reads as TGTGCCAGCAGCCCCTCGGTCCCATACGGAAACACCATATATTTT. Translating gives CASSPSVPYGNTIYF.

The chain uses TRBV20-1 and TRBJ2-3, with TRBD2 matching 8 bases. Trimming took 3 bases from V and 2 from J; bases not matched to a gene: 10. CDR1 and CDR2 from the germline V gene are DFQATT and SNEGSKA (reference sequence). The CDR3 consists of 16 residues. CDR3 nucleotide sequence: TGCAGTGCTAGGATCGGGAGGGCGTCCCTCACAGATACGCAGTATTTT. This sequence encodes CSARIGRASLTDTQYF.

The V call is TRBV24-1, the J call TRBJ2-1; D is perhaps TRBD1 (6 bases). The germline gives CDR1 KGHDR, CDR2 SFDVKD. CDR3 length: 15 residues. The V end was cut by 3 bases, the J end by 9 bases, with 17 bases between. The CDR3 spells CATSDPRQVGGEQFF. CDR3 in DNA: TGTGCCACCAGTGATCCACGACAGGTAGGCGGTGAGCAGTTCTTC.

The table lists this clonotype with a few counts. This rearrangement joins TRBV28 to TRBJ1-2; D gene uncertain. The V gene's germline CDR1 is MDHEN and CDR2 SYDVKM. The CDR3 contains 11 residues. Trimming removed 10 bases at V and 9 bases at J, with 15 bases between. The CDR3 loop reads CAIHRTGRYTF. CDR3 DNA: TGTGCCATCCATAGGACCGGGCGCTACACCTTC.

This clonotype was seen a handful of times. The J gene is TRBJ2-7, the V gene TRBV5-1, with 7 bases lining up with TRBD2. V shed 4 bases and J 6 bases; nucleotides not matched to a gene: 7. CDR1 is SGHRS and CDR2 is YFSETQ in the germline V gene. This CDR3 region has 13 residues. The CDR3 nucleotides read TGCGCCAGCAGCCCGAGCGGGATCGGCGAGCAGTACTTC. Protein product: CASSPSGIGEQYF.

The genes are TRBV7-9 and TRBJ2-5; D may be TRBD2 (5 bases). Germline V gene lookup returns CDR1 SEHNR and CDR2 FQNEAQ (reference sequence). CDR3 size: 16 residues. Deletions cut 3 bases from V and 2 bases from J, with 16 bases between. For the CDR3, the DNA is TGTGCCAGCAGCTTTAAGTCGAGGAGGCCGCAAGAGACCCAGTACTTC. This translates into CASSFKSRRPQETQYF.

The chain is built from TRBV30 and TRBJ2-7; 8 bases are shared with TRBD1. CDR3 length: 14 residues. Trimming took 3 bases from V and 5 from J; bases not matched to a gene: 9. Germline CDR1 and CDR2: GTSNPN and SVGIG (reference sequence). CDR3 DNA sequence: TGTGCCTGGAGGTTAGCAGGGGGCTCGGACGAGCAGTACTTC. This translates into CAWRLAGGSDEQYF. The entire variable domain, with the rest obtained from reference TRBV30 and TRBJ2-7, is as follows: SQTIHQWPATLVQPVGSPLSLECTVEGTSNPNLYWYRQAAGRGLQLLFYSVGIGQISSEVPQNLSASRPQDRQFILSSKKLLLSDSGFYLCAWRLAGGSDEQYFGPGTRLTVT.

This clonotype was recorded a few times. The V and J genes are TRBV5-1 and TRBJ1-2; D uncertain. The CDR3 totals 13 residues. The germline CDR1 and CDR2 sequences are SGHRS and YFSETQ. V dropped 6 bases and J dropped 4 bases, with 13 bases sitting between them. The CDR3 nucleotides are TGCGCCAGCACCCTTCCCGGGAGCTATGGCTACACCTTC. Its protein product is CASTLPGSYGYTF.

This clonotype has only a few counts. The chain uses TRBV6-2 or TRBV6-3 and TRBJ2-2, with TRBD1 as a possible D gene (6 bases). This CDR3 spans 15 amino acids. Trimming pared 3 bases from V and 7 bases from J, leaving 15 bases between. Germline CDR1 and CDR2: MNHEY and SVGEGT. CDR3 sequence (DNA): TGTGCCAGCAGTTATCGAGTAGCAGGGGACGGGGAGCTGTTTTTT. Its translation: CASSYRVAGDGELFF.

This clonotype occurred a few times. The chain couples TRBV4-1 to TRBJ2-1; the D is unclear. The CDR3 has 16 amino acids. The germline gives CDR1 MGHRA, CDR2 YSYEKL. Trimming removed 1 base from V and 0 bases from J, with 10 bases in between. For the CDR3, the DNA is TGCGCCAGCAGCCAAGGGTTAACGAGCTCCTACAATGAGCAGTTCTTC. Protein: CASSQGLTSSYNEQFF.

The genes are TRBV10-2 and TRBJ1-3, with unresolved D. The CDR3 sequence is 15 residues long. CDR1 and CDR2 (germline): WSHSY, SAAADI. Trimming shortened V by 3 bases and J by 0 bases, and 9 bases separated the two germline ends. The chain's CDR3 is CASSDHRASGNTIYF. The CDR3 coding sequence is TGCGCCAGCAGTGACCACAGAGCCTCTGGAAACACCATATATTTT.

The V call is TRBV20-1, the J call TRBJ1-2; no definite D call. The CDR3 covers 15 residues. V dropped 0 bases and J dropped 5 bases, with 16 bases sitting between them. Germline CDR1 and CDR2: DFQATT and SNEGSKA (reference sequence). CDR3 bases: TGCAGTGCTAGAGAGATTGGTTTTTTGGAGTATGGCTACACCTTC. Its protein product is CSAREIGFLEYGYTF.

The chain couples TRBV10-3 to TRBJ2-3; D not certain. Germline CDR1 is ENHRY and CDR2 is SYGVKD. This CDR3 comprises 13 residues. The V gene lost 0 bases and the J gene lost 7 bases, with 8 bases spanning the gap. In DNA form, the CDR3 reads TGTGCCATCAGTGAGTCGGGAACTAATACGCAGTATTTT. It encodes CAISESGTNTQYF.

The V call is TRBV29-1, the J call TRBJ2-1; TRBD2 matches 13 bases. V was clipped by 6 bases and J by 10 bases; unmatched bases: 6. The CDR3 loop spans 13 amino acids. Germline CDR1 is SQVTM and CDR2 is ANQGSEA. Written as DNA, the CDR3 is TGCAGCGTAGACCCGGGACTAGCGGGGGAGCAGTTCTTC. This translates into CSVDPGLAGEQFF.

The chain recombines TRBV12-3 or TRBV12-4 with TRBJ2-7, with a weak D call TRBD2 (6 bases). V was cut by 7 bases and J by 5 bases, with 15 bases left in between. The CDR3 sequence is 13 residues long. CDR3 sequence (DNA): TGTGCCAGCACCCTTCCGGGACTCCACGAGCAGTACTTC. This translates into CASTLPGLHEQYF.

The chain joins TRBV6-2 or TRBV6-3 to TRBJ2-1, with D tentatively TRBD2 (6 bases). This CDR3 region has 12 residues. V gave up 6 bases and J gave up 10 bases, with 13 bases separating them. The V gene's germline CDR1 is MNHEY and CDR2 SVGEGT. This CDR3 reads CASRIRGWEQFF. CDR3 bases: TGTGCCAGCAGGATTCGGGGGTGGGAGCAGTTCTTC.

This clonotype was counted a few times. The chain carries TRBV7-8 and TRBJ2-2; D uncertain. V dropped 7 bases and J dropped 7 bases, with 13 bases sitting between them. CDR1 and CDR2 (germline): SGHVS, FQNEAQ. The CDR3 spans 13 residues. CDR3 DNA: TGTGCCAGCATCCGAGAGGTGTACGGGGAGCTGTTTTTT. Translated: CASIREVYGELFF.